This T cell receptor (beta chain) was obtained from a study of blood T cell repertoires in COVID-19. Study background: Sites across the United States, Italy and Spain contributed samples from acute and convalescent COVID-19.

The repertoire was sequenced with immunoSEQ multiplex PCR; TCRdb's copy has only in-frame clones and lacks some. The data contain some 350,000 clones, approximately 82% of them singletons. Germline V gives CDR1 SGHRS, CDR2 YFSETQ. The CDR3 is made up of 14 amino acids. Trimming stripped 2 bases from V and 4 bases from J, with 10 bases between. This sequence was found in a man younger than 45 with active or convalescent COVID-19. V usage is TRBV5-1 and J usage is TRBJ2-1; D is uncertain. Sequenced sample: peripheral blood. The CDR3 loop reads CASSFLQEYNEQFF. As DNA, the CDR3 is TGCGCCAGCAGCTTTTTGCAGGAATACAATGAGCAGTTCTTC.